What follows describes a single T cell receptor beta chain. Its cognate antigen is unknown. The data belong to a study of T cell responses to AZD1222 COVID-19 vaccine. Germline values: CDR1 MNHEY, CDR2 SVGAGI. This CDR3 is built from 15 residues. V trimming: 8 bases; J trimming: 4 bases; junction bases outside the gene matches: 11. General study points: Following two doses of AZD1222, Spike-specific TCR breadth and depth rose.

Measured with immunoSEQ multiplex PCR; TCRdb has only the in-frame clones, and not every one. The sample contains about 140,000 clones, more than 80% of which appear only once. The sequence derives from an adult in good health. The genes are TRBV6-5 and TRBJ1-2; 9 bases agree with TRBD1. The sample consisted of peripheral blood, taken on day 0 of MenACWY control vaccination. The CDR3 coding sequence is TGTGCCAGCTCTTACTCGGGACAGGGCGGCTATGGCTACACCTTC. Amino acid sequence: CASSYSGQGGYGYTF.